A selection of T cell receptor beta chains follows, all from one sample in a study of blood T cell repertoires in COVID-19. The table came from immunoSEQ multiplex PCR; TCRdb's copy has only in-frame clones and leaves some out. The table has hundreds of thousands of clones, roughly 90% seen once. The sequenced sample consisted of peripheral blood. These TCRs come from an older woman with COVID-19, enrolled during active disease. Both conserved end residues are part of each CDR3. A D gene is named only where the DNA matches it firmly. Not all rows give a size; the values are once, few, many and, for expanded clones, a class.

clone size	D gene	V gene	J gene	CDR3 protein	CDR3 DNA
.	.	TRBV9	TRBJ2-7	CASSEGSGAREQYF	TGTGCCAGCAGCGAGGGGTCAGGGGCTCGCGAGCAGTACTTC
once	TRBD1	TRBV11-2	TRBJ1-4	CASSLGGAGTALFF	TGTGCCAGCAGCTTGGGGGGAGCCGGGACAGCACTGTTTTTT
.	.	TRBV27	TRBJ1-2	CASSLQGLGYGYTF	TGTGCCAGCAGTCTCCAGGGGTTGGGGTATGGCTACACCTTC
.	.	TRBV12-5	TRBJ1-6	CASGSRRDSPLHF	TGTGCTAGTGGTTCCAGGCGGGATTCACCCCTCCACTTT
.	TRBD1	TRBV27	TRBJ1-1	CASSTTGQLNTEAFF	TGTGCCAGCAGTACCACGGGACAGTTGAACACTGAAGCTTTCTTT
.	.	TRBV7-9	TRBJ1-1	CASSPARGNPNTEAFF	TGTGCCAGCAGCCCGGCCAGGGGAAACCCGAACACTGAAGCTTTCTTT
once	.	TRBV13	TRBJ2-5	CASRGLIGEETQYF	TGTGCCAGCCGGGGATTGATTGGGGAAGAGACCCAGTACTTC
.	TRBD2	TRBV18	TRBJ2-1	CASSPRLAGTYNEQFF	TGTGCCAGCTCACCACGGCTAGCGGGGACCTACAATGAGCAGTTCTTC
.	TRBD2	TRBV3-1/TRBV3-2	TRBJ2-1	CASSHGTSGNEQFF	TGTGCCAGCAGCCATGGGACTAGCGGGAATGAGCAGTTCTTC
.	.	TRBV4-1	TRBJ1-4	CASSQEGAGKDLATNEKLFF	TGCGCCAGCAGCCAAGAGGGGGCAGGGAAGGATCTAGCAACTAATGAAAAACTGTTTTTT
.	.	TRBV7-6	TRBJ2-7	CASSAESFSYEQYF	TGTGCCAGCAGCGCCGAGTCCTTCTCCTACGAGCAGTACTTC
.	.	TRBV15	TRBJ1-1	CATSSNFGVENTEAFF	TGTGCCACCAGCAGCAACTTCGGGGTCGAGAACACTGAAGCTTTCTTT
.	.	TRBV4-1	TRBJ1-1	CASSQGRQAQGTEAFF	TGCGCCAGCAGCCAAGGGCGGCAGGCTCAGGGCACTGAAGCTTTCTTT
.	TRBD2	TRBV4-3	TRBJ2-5	CASSPFSGLAGGSTQYF	TGCGCCAGCAGCCCCTTCTCGGGACTAGCGGGGGGGTCGACCCAGTACTTC
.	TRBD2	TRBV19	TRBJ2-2	CASSIDREGTGELFF	TGTGCCAGTAGTATAGATCGGGAGGGGACCGGGGAGCTGTTTTTT
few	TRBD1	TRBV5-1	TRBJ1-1	CASSSRGLNTEAFF	TGCGCCAGCAGTAGCAGGGGGCTGAACACTGAAGCTTTCTTT
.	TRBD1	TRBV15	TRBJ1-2	CATSTPDRVGYTF	TGTGCCACCAGCACCCCAGACAGGGTTGGCTACACCTTC
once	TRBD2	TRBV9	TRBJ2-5	CASSVAPSGGAQYF	TGTGCCAGCAGCGTAGCGCCCTCGGGGGGGGCCCAGTACTTC
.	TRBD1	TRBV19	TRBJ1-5	CASSTTGTGVGSNQPQHF	TGTGCCAGTAGTACAACCGGGACAGGGGTGGGTAGCAATCAGCCCCAGCATTTT
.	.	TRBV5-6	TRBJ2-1	CASSSLMKNVYEQFF	TGTGCCAGCAGCTCACTCATGAAGAACGTCTATGAGCAGTTCTTC
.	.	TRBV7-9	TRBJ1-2	CASSFSEGVYGYTF	TGTGCCAGCAGCTTTTCAGAGGGTGTCTATGGCTACACCTTC
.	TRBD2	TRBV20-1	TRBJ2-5	CSASPAGEETQYF	TGCAGTGCTAGTCCAGCGGGGGAAGAGACCCAGTACTTC
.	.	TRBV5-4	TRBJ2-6	CASSLGGTPGANVLTF	TGTGCCAGCAGCTTGGGGGGGACTCCTGGGGCCAACGTCCTGACTTTC